The 15 T cell receptor beta chains given below trace back to one sample, sequenced in a study of beta chain features in type 1 diabetes. Every isolated RNA sample was fully reverse transcribed, so sequencing captured expressed TCRB transcripts. Clones were read by immunoSEQ multiplex PCR, and TCRdb kept only the in-frame ones, dropping some. This table holds 250,000 or so clones, under 70% found once. Input material: naive CD4+ T cells from blood. These receptors were taken from a man aged 25 to 45 in good health.

V is TRBV20-1 and J is TRBJ2-1; D is possibly TRBD1 (6 bases). Germline CDR1 reads DFQATT; CDR2 reads SNEGSKA (reference sequence). The V gene lost 2 bases and the J gene lost 9 bases, with 8 bases spanning the gap. The CDR3 is 11 residues long. In DNA, the CDR3 is TGCAGTGCTAGACAGGGGTTTGAGCAGTTCTTC. This encodes CSARQGFEQFF.

The gene calls are TRBV7-9 and TRBJ1-6; 7 nucleotides match TRBD1. The germline gives CDR1 SEHNR, CDR2 FQNEAQ (reference sequence). This CDR3 comprises 14 residues. Trimming cost V 4 bases and J 6 bases; bases outside gene matches: 3. The CDR3 DNA follows: TGTGCCAGCAGCTCAGGGGGTCTTAATTCACCCCTCCACTTT. It encodes CASSSGGLNSPLHF.

Regarding this clone: Other DNA sequences from this sample encode an identical CDR3 as well. The CDR3 loop is CAWSVLVQETQYF. CDR3 sequence (DNA): TGTGCCTGGAGTGTTCTAGTCCAAGAGACCCAGTACTTC. The chain carries TRBV30 and TRBJ2-5, with unresolved D. The V gene's germline CDR1 is GTSNPN and CDR2 SVGIG (reference sequence). Trimming removed 0 bases at V and 1 base at J, with 6 bases between. The length of the CDR3 is 13 residues.

This clone has more than one count but fewer than ten. The chain couples TRBV7-2 to TRBJ2-7; D possibly corresponds to TRBD1 (5 bases). CDR1 SGHTA and CDR2 FQGNSA come from the germline V gene. The CDR3 sequence is 14 residues long. The V gene lost 1 base and the J gene lost 5 bases, with 12 bases spanning the gap. The CDR3 here is CASSLGPGYHEQYF. The CDR3 nucleotides are TGTGCCAGCAGCTTAGGCCCAGGGTACCACGAGCAGTACTTC.

On this clone itself: The identical CDR3 is also encoded by other nucleotide sequences in the sample. The V gene is TRBV30, the J gene TRBJ2-4; no clear D. The CDR3 has 11 amino acids. V was trimmed by 0 bases and J by 7 bases, leaving 4 bases between them. Germline V gene data show CDR1 as GTSNPN and CDR2 as SVGIG (reference sequence). The CDR3 sequence: CAWSVENIQYF. CDR3 DNA sequence: TGTGCCTGGAGTGTAGAGAACATTCAGTACTTC.

This sequence joins TRBV11-2 and TRBJ2-1, with no clear D. V lost 5 bases to trimming and J lost 7 bases, with 12 bases between them. CDR3 length: 13 residues. Looked up from germline, CDR1 is SGHAT and CDR2 is FQNNGV. CDR3 coding DNA: TGTGCCAGCAGCCAATTCGGGTATAATGAGCAGTTCTTC. Translating gives CASSQFGYNEQFF. Variable domain in full (rest from reference TRBV11-2 and TRBJ2-1): EAGVAQSPRYKIIEKRQSVAFWCNPISGHATLYWYQQILGQGPKLLIQFQNNGVVDDSQLPKDRFSAERLKGVDSTLKIQPAKLEDSAVYLCASSQFGYNEQFFGPGTRLTVL.

A few counts support this clone. CDR3 sequence: CASGLEQYNEQFF. The CDR3 region has the DNA TGTGCTAGTGGTTTGGAACAATACAATGAGCAGTTCTTC. V and J are TRBV12-5 and TRBJ2-1; D is unclear. The CDR3 is 13 residues long. The ends were cut back, 1 base at V and 4 bases at J, with 5 bases in the middle. Germline lookup yields CDR1 LGHNT and CDR2 FRNRAP.

Only a few counts were recorded for this clone. The rearrangement links TRBV28 to TRBJ2-1; weak D call: TRBD2 (5 bases). Trimming shortened V by 6 bases and J by 2 bases, and 11 bases separated the two germline ends. The CDR3 covers 14 residues. Germline V gene lookup returns CDR1 MDHEN and CDR2 SYDVKM. The CDR3 sequence is CASRGGGPYNEQFF. The CDR3 DNA reads TGTGCCAGCAGAGGAGGAGGTCCCTACAATGAGCAGTTCTTC.

This clone has only a few counts. The chain carries TRBV5-1 and TRBJ2-3, with 7 bases aligning to TRBD1. V was clipped by 0 bases and J by 1 base; unmatched bases: 2. Germline V gene sequence: CDR1 SGHRS, CDR2 YFSETQ. The CDR3 length is 15 residues. CDR3 loop: CASSLGTGRTDTQYF. In nucleotides, the CDR3 is TGCGCCAGCAGCTTGGGGACAGGCCGCACAGATACGCAGTATTTT.

This chain connects TRBV13 to TRBJ1-1, with D uncertain. The CDR3 contains 13 residues. Trimming cost V 4 bases and J 0 bases, with 6 bases left between them. The germline CDR1 and CDR2 sequences are PRHDT and FYEKMQ (reference sequence). The CDR3 sequence: CASSWGLNTEAFF. CDR3 nucleotide sequence: TGTGCCAGCAGCTGGGGTTTGAACACTGAAGCTTTCTTT.

The chain combines TRBV7-9 with TRBJ1-2; maybe TRBD1 (6 bases). V was clipped by 5 bases and J by 4 bases, with 14 bases between them. CDR1 and CDR2 (germline): SEHNR, FQNEAQ (reference sequence). The CDR3 is 14 amino acids. This chain's CDR3 is CASSPRTAPYGYTF. CDR3 nucleotides: TGTGCCAGCAGCCCCAGGACAGCTCCCTATGGCTACACCTTC.

The chain carries TRBV30 and TRBJ2-2, with 9 positions matching TRBD1. With 4 bases clipped from V and 5 bases from J, the junction kept 11 bases outside the gene matches. In germline, CDR1 is GTSNPN, CDR2 SVGIG (reference sequence). The CDR3 contains 16 residues. The CDR3 nucleotides are TGTGCCTGGAAACTCCCGGGACAGGGAAAAACCGGGGAGCTGTTTTTT. It yields the protein CAWKLPGQGKTGELFF.

The chain uses TRBV30 and TRBJ1-1; TRBD1 is a possible D gene (5 bases). The CDR3 extends over 15 amino acids. CDR1 GTSNPN and CDR2 SVGIG come from the germline V gene (reference sequence). Trimming cost V 6 bases and J 4 bases, with 21 bases left between them. The CDR3 bases are TGTGCCTGCTACCTTGCGGGGCTCCGGGGCACTGAAGCTTTCTTT. This encodes CACYLAGLRGTEAFF. Combining the CDR3 with reference TRBV30 and TRBJ1-1 gives the whole variable domain SQTIHQWPATLVQPVGSPLSLECTVEGTSNPNLYWYRQAAGRGLQLLFYSVGIGQISSEVPQNLSASRPQDRQFILSSKKLLLSDSGFYLCACYLAGLRGTEAFFGQGTRLTVV.

The chain is built from TRBV7-2 and TRBJ2-7; TRBD1 agrees at 8 bases. V dropped 8 bases and J dropped 3; count of bases not matched to a gene: 9. Germline V gene sequence: CDR1 SGHTA, CDR2 FQGNSA. The CDR3 has 14 amino acids. In DNA form, the CDR3 reads TGTGCCAGCGTTGGACAGGGACGAAACTACGAGCAGTACTTC. It specifies CASVGQGRNYEQYF.

The J gene is TRBJ2-3, the V gene TRBV5-1, with D perhaps matching TRBD2 (5 bases). The CDR3 is 15 amino acids. Germline-derived CDR1 and CDR2 are SGHRS and YFSETQ. V lost 0 bases to trimming and J lost 3 bases, with 11 bases between them. This CDR3 reads CASSLDGVRTDTQYF. The CDR3 DNA reads as TGCGCCAGCAGCTTGGACGGGGTACGGACAGATACGCAGTATTTT.